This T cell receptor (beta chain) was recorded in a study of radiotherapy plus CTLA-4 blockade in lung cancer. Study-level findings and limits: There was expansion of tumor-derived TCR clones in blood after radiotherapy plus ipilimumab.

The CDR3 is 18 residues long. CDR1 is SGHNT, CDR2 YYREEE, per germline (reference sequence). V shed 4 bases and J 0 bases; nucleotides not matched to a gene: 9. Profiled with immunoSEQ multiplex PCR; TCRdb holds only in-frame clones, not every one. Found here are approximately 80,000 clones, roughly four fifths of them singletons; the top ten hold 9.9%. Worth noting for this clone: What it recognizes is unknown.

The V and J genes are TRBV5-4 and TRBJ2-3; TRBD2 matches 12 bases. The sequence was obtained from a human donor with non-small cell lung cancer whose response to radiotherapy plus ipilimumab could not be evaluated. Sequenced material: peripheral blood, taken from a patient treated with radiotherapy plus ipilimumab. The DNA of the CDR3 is TGTGCCAGCAGCCGTTTGGGAGGACTAGCGGGGAGCACAGATACGCAGTATTTT. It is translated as CASSRLGGLAGSTDTQYF.